The 21 T cell receptor beta chains listed next were all sequenced from one sample in a study of blood T cell repertoires in COVID-19. Assay: immunoSEQ multiplex PCR; the TCRdb copy retains only in-frame clones and omits some. The profile shows 350,000 to 400,000 clones, about 89% of them singletons. Sequenced input: peripheral blood. The receptors originated from a woman aged 25 to 45 with COVID-19, enrolled during active disease.

CDR3 residues: CASSLDQGAGSGANVLTF. The CDR3 DNA is TGTGCCAGCAGCTTAGATCAGGGGGCTGGCTCTGGGGCCAACGTCCTGACTTTC. This chain uses TRBV11-3 with TRBJ2-6; 8 positions agree with TRBD1. The CDR3 has 18 amino acids. Per the germline V gene, CDR1 is SGHNT and CDR2 is YENEEA. The ends lost 0 bases at V and 0 bases at J; junction bases unmatched: 4.

The chain's CDR3 is CASRSGQGAGGYTF. In nucleotides, the CDR3 is TGTGCCAGCAGATCAGGACAGGGGGCGGGTGGCTACACCTTC. The V gene is TRBV6-5, the J gene TRBJ1-2, with 11 bases that match TRBD1. Germline V gives CDR1 MNHEY, CDR2 SVGAGI. CDR3 size: 14 residues. V shed 6 bases, J shed 7 bases, and the junction held 7 bases outside the gene matches.

The V gene is TRBV25-1, the J gene TRBJ2-7; possibly TRBD2 for D (6 bases). The V and J ends lost 6 bases and 3 bases respectively, with 6 bases between them. The CDR3 is 11 amino acids. The germline V gene encodes CDR1 MGHDK and CDR2 SYGVNS. In DNA form, the CDR3 reads TGTGCCAGCAGGGGGGGCTACGAGCAGTACTTC. Protein product: CASRGGYEQYF.

V usage is TRBV6-2 or TRBV6-3 and J usage is TRBJ2-2; TRBD2 might be the D (6 bases). The CDR3 is 14 residues long. V was shortened by 2 bases and J by 3 bases, with 7 bases between the two germline ends. CDR1 and CDR2 from the germline V gene are MNHEY and SVGEGT. The CDR3 here is CASSYRRDTGELFF. The DNA for the CDR3 is TGTGCCAGCAGTTACCGGAGGGACACCGGGGAGCTGTTTTTT.

This clone was observed a single time. This sequence joins TRBV11-2 and TRBJ2-3, with D possibly being TRBD1 (6 bases). Trimming removed 3 bases from V and 8 bases from J, with 15 bases in between. Germline CDR1 SGHAT, CDR2 FQNNGV. The CDR3 spans 14 residues. CDR3 in amino acids: CASSLKSTRGTQYF. The CDR3 bases are TGTGCCAGCAGCTTGAAGAGCACCAGGGGTACGCAGTATTTT.

This chain joins TRBV10-3 and TRBJ2-7, with a tentative D call TRBD2 (5 bases). V was cut by 0 bases and J by 4 bases, with 10 bases left in between. The CDR3 sequence is 14 residues long. From germline, CDR1 is ENHRY and CDR2 SYGVKD. CDR3 amino acids: CAISESGRVYEQYV. Written as DNA, the CDR3 is TGTGCCATCAGTGAGTCTGGGCGGGTTTACGAGCAGTACGTC.

V is TRBV2 and J is TRBJ2-3; TRBD1 agrees at 7 bases. The CDR3 contains 15 residues. The trim removed 4 bases at V and 6 bases at J, leaving 10 bases unmatched. From germline, CDR1 is SNHLY and CDR2 FYNNEI. This CDR3 is CASSADRARVDTQYF. The CDR3 DNA reads as TGTGCCAGCAGTGCCGACAGGGCTAGAGTGGATACGCAGTATTTT.

This clone has a single count. This chain connects TRBV15 to TRBJ2-2; 10 bases are a match to TRBD1. Germline CDR1 LNHNV, CDR2 YYDKDF (reference sequence). The ends lost 1 base at V and 4 bases at J; junction bases unmatched: 0. The CDR3 runs 15 residues. CDR3 DNA sequence: TGTGCCACCAGCAGAGGGACAGGGGGCACCGGGGAGCTGTTTTTT. Translating gives CATSRGTGGTGELFF.

The V and J genes are TRBV7-2 and TRBJ2-7; D remains ambiguous. CDR1 is SGHTA, CDR2 FQGNSA, per germline. The CDR3 totals 16 residues. The V gene lost 0 bases and the J gene lost 3 bases, with 15 bases spanning the gap. This CDR3 reads CASSLAGSSRHYEQYF. CDR3 DNA: TGTGCCAGCAGCTTAGCGGGCAGCTCACGTCACTACGAGCAGTACTTC.

The V call is TRBV11-2, the J call TRBJ2-7, with 9 bases aligning to TRBD1. V gave up 4 bases and J gave up 7 bases; unmatched junction bases: 2. The germline CDR1 and CDR2 sequences are SGHAT and FQNNGV. The CDR3 loop spans 12 amino acids. The CDR3 coding sequence is TGTGCCAGCAGCTGGGACAGGGAGGAGCAGTACTTC. The encoded protein is CASSWDREEQYF.

The J gene is TRBJ2-7, the V gene TRBV27; a possible D gene is TRBD1 (6 bases). V was pared by 2 bases and J by 3 bases, with 14 bases between. The CDR3 has 15 amino acids. Germline V gene lookup returns CDR1 MNHEY and CDR2 SMNVEV (reference sequence). The CDR3 DNA reads as TGTGCCAGCAGTTTACCCGGGACACTTTTCTACGAGCAGTACTTC. This encodes CASSLPGTLFYEQYF.

Remarks on this clone: An end of the junction differs from the germline gene, which may be a read error. This chain links TRBV7-7 with TRBJ2-1, with TRBD1 as a possible D gene (6 bases). This CDR3 contains 14 residues. Looked up from germline, CDR1 is SSHAT and CDR2 is FNYEAQ (reference sequence). CDR3 residues: CASSLDSYYNEQFF. CDR3 coding DNA: TGTGCTAGCAGCTTGGACAGCTACTACAATGAGCAGTTCTTC.

The chain couples TRBV27 to TRBJ2-2, with TRBD2 matching over 10 bases. Unmatched junction bases numbered 11, after V lost 6 bases and J lost 7 bases. The germline CDR1 and CDR2 sequences are MNHEY and SMNVEV (reference sequence). This CDR3 has 16 residues. The CDR3 reads CASRISAGGGGGELFF. CDR3 nucleotides: TGTGCCAGCAGAATATCAGCGGGAGGGGGTGGCGGGGAGCTGTTTTTT.

The chain links TRBV10-3 to TRBJ2-7, with 7 bases identical to TRBD2. CDR1 is ENHRY, CDR2 SYGVKD, per germline. This CDR3 is built from 13 residues. V lost 3 bases and J lost 3; bases outside the gene matches: 2. This CDR3 is CAISDRDYYEQYF. The CDR3 coding sequence is TGTGCCATCAGTGATAGGGACTACTACGAGCAGTACTTC.

The chain couples TRBV28 to TRBJ2-5; 7 positions match TRBD1. The CDR3 consists of 15 residues. CDR1 is MDHEN and CDR2 is SYDVKM in the germline V gene. The V and J ends lost 4 bases and 0 bases, in that order; junction bases with no gene match: 5. CDR3 DNA: TGTGCCAGCAGTTCCGAGACAGGGTACCAAGAGACCCAGTACTTC. Translation: CASSSETGYQETQYF.

V is TRBV6-5 and J is TRBJ2-3, with 7 positions matching TRBD2. The junction had 5 bases not matched to a gene; V was cut back by 9 bases and J by 2 bases. Germline CDR1 reads MNHEY; CDR2 reads SVGAGI. The CDR3 is 13 amino acids. As DNA, the CDR3 is TGTGCCAGTCGCGGGACTATCACAGATACGCAGTATTTT. It is translated as CASRGTITDTQYF.

The J gene is TRBJ1-1, the V gene TRBV18; D uncertain. The CDR3 has 12 residues. V gave up 6 bases and J gave up 4 bases, with 9 bases separating them. From germline, CDR1 is KGHSH and CDR2 LQKENI. DNA for the CDR3: TGTGCCAGCTCCCCAGGTAGCACTGAAGCTTTCTTT. This codes for CASSPGSTEAFF.

This clone was detected only once. The J gene is TRBJ1-1, the V gene TRBV7-9, with D perhaps TRBD1 (6 bases). Germline assignment: CDR1 SEHNR and CDR2 FQNEAQ (reference sequence). This CDR3 has 13 amino acids. Trimming stripped 8 bases from V and 3 bases from J, with 13 bases between. This CDR3 reads CASHRDLDTEAFF. CDR3 nucleotide sequence: TGTGCCAGCCACAGGGATTTGGACACTGAAGCTTTCTTT.

The J gene is TRBJ2-7, the V gene TRBV5-6; 14 bases align to TRBD2. The germline V gene has CDR1 SGHDT and CDR2 YYEEEE. The ends lost 4 bases at V and 3 bases at J; junction bases unmatched: 3. This CDR3 contains 15 residues. CDR3 residues: CASSKGTSGSYEQYV. The CDR3 nucleotides are TGTGCCAGCAGCAAGGGGACTAGCGGGAGCTACGAGCAGTACGTC.

The chain employs TRBV11-2 and TRBJ2-7; D is uncertain. The germline V gene has CDR1 SGHAT and CDR2 FQNNGV. The germline V and J ends were trimmed by 5 bases and 1 base, with 15 bases remaining between them. The length of the CDR3 is 15 residues. As DNA, the CDR3 is TGTGCCAGCAGCCCGACCCTCCAGCGATCCTACGAGCAGTACGTC. Residues: CASSPTLQRSYEQYV.

The rearrangement uses TRBV13 and TRBJ1-4; D ambiguous. V was pared by 1 base and J by 5 bases, with 5 bases between. The CDR3 loop spans 13 amino acids. Germline V gene lookup returns CDR1 PRHDT and CDR2 FYEKMQ (reference sequence). CDR3 sequence reads: CASSLERNEKLFF. The DNA of the CDR3 is TGTGCCAGCAGCTTAGAGCGGAATGAAAAACTGTTTTTT.